Listed here are 9 T cell receptor beta chains from one sample, sequenced in a study of T cell responses to AZD1222 COVID-19 vaccine. Produced via immunoSEQ multiplex PCR; TCRdb's table is partial and in-frame only. Among 95,000 to 100,000 clones listed, roughly 86% were seen once. The specimen was peripheral blood, collected 28 days after the second AZD1222 dose. The receptors shown here come from an adult who received the AZD1222 COVID-19 vaccine.

CDR3 nucleotide sequence: TGCGCCAGCAGCTATTTACAGGGGCAGAACACTGAAGCTTTCTTT. It yields the protein CASSYLQGQNTEAFF. The chain has TRBV5-1 and TRBJ1-1; 7 bases fit TRBD1. V lost 3 bases and J lost 1; bases outside the gene matches: 6. CDR1 SGHRS and CDR2 YFSETQ come from the germline V gene. This CDR3 has 15 residues. The variable domain in full, completed from reference TRBV5-1 and TRBJ1-1, reads KAGVTQTPRYLIKTRGQQVTLSCSPISGHRSVSWYQQTPGQGLQFLFEYFSETQRNKGNFPGRFSGRQFSNSRSEMNVSTLELGDSALYLCASSYLQGQNTEAFFGQGTRLTVV.

The chain couples TRBV6-1 to TRBJ2-1; D call uncertain. The germline gives CDR1 MNHNS, CDR2 SASEGT. V was cut by 1 base and J by 2 bases, with 12 bases left in between. CDR3 length: 16 amino acids. CDR3 protein: CASSEVGGSTYNEQFF. The CDR3 nucleotides read TGTGCCAGCAGTGAAGTTGGCGGTTCTACCTACAATGAGCAGTTCTTC.

The genes are TRBV5-4 and TRBJ1-3; 11 bases fit TRBD1. The germline V gene encodes CDR1 SGHNT and CDR2 YYREEE (reference sequence). The CDR3 sequence is 15 residues long. V lost 4 bases, J lost 5 bases, and 5 bases stayed unmatched. Here the CDR3 DNA reads TGTGCCAGCAGCAACGGACAGGGGGCGAGAAACACCATATATTTT. It is translated as CASSNGQGARNTIYF.

V usage is TRBV7-8 and J usage is TRBJ2-3; 9 bases map to TRBD2. This CDR3 has 16 amino acids. Trimming cost V 4 bases and J 2 bases; bases outside gene matches: 7. The germline V gene has CDR1 SGHVS and CDR2 FQNEAQ. CDR3 DNA: TGTGCCAGCAGCTCCAGACTAGCGGCAATCACAGATACGCAGTATTTT. This sequence encodes CASSSRLAAITDTQYF. The variable domain in full, with the rest retrieved from reference TRBV7-8 and TRBJ2-3, is GAGVSQSPRYKVAKRGQDVALRCDPISGHVSLFWYQQALGQGPEFLTYFQNEAQLDKSGLPSDRFFAERPEGSVSTLKIQRTQQEDSAVYLCASSSRLAAITDTQYFGPGTRLTVL.

This rearrangement joins TRBV7-2 to TRBJ1-2; a weak D match, TRBD1 (5 bases). The CDR3 runs 15 residues. Trimming pared 4 bases from V and 5 bases from J, leaving 17 bases between. Germline V lookup: CDR1 SGHTA, CDR2 FQGNSA. For the CDR3, the DNA is TGTGCCAGCAGCTCCCCTGGGACTCCGCTTTATGGCTACACCTTC. Residues: CASSSPGTPLYGYTF.

The gene calls are TRBV3-1 (or the pseudogene TRBV3-2) and TRBJ2-5; either TRBD1 or TRBD2 may supply D (5 bases each). The germline V and J ends were trimmed by 1 base and 4 bases, with 16 bases remaining between them. The CDR3 extends over 16 amino acids. Germline CDR1 and CDR2: LGHDT and YNNKEL (reference sequence). CDR3 in amino acids: CASSQAGTFPRETQYF. The CDR3, as DNA: TGTGCCAGCAGCCAAGCCGGGACCTTCCCTCGAGAGACCCAGTACTTC.

The chain carries TRBV11-2 and TRBJ1-2; maybe TRBD1 (5 bases). The CDR3 runs to 14 residues. Germline CDR1 and CDR2: SGHAT and FQNNGV. V was pared by 5 bases and J by 4 bases, with 14 bases between. Written as DNA, the CDR3 is TGTGCCAGCAGCCCGGGGGTAGGCACCTATGGCTACACCTTC. Its translation: CASSPGVGTYGYTF.

The gene calls are TRBV5-4 and TRBJ1-2; 7 nucleotides agree with TRBD1. CDR1 SGHNT and CDR2 YYREEE come from the germline V gene (reference sequence). V trimming: 1 base; J trimming: 8 bases; junction bases outside the gene matches: 11. The CDR3 consists of 15 residues. The CDR3 sequence is CASSLPGTDGFGYTF. CDR3 DNA: TGTGCCAGCAGCTTGCCCGGGACAGACGGCTTCGGCTACACCTTC.

The rearrangement joins TRBV5-1 to TRBJ2-7; D is undetermined. Germline CDR1 is SGHRS and CDR2 is YFSETQ. The CDR3 covers 14 residues. The ends were cut back, 0 bases at V and 0 bases at J, with 7 bases in the middle. The CDR3 spells CASSLALGSYEQYF. CDR3 in DNA: TGCGCCAGCAGCTTGGCCTTGGGCTCCTACGAGCAGTACTTC.